This T cell receptor (beta chain) was recorded in a study of ipilimumab plus nivolumab after autologous stem cell transplantation. The CDR3 has 15 residues. The ends were cut back, 1 base at V and 4 bases at J, with 13 bases in the middle. Per the germline V gene, CDR1 is KGHSH and CDR2 is LQKENI. Checkpoint therapy with ipilimumab 1 mg/kg began 14 to 28 days after transplant. Through week 26, nivolumab 3 mg/kg IV was given weeks 1, 4, 7, 10, then biweekly. The repertoire was sequenced with immunoSEQ multiplex PCR; TCRdb's copy has only in-frame clones and lacks some. This table has 43,000 or so clones, about 88% appearing once.

The specimen comprised PBMCs, sampled in a trial of ipilimumab plus nivolumab as post-transplant consolidation. The TCR originated in a male donor with multiple myeloma. The V and J genes are TRBV18 and TRBJ1-1; D possibly corresponds to TRBD1 (5 bases). CDR3 region: CASSPLEQGGTEAFF. The CDR3 DNA reads as TGTGCCAGCTCACCACTGGAGCAGGGCGGCACTGAAGCTTTCTTT. The variable domain in full, with the rest retrieved from reference TRBV18 and TRBJ1-1, is NAGVMQNPRHLVRRRGQEARLRCSPMKGHSHVYWYRQLPEEGLKFMVYLQKENIIDESGMPKERFSAEFPKEGPSILRIQQVVRGDSAAYFCASSPLEQGGTEAFFGQGTRLTVV.